The rows below give T cell receptor beta chains drawn from one sample of a study of cytomegalovirus exposure and HLA in healthy donors. Profiled with immunoSEQ multiplex PCR; TCRdb holds only in-frame clones, not every one. The sample data list over 110,000 clones. Sequencing used PBMCs. The receptors originated from a male donor in good health and CMV-seronegative. The CDR3 runs from the conserved cysteine through the conserved F or W. The order of the fields is J gene, D gene, V gene, CDR3 DNA, CDR3 protein. D genes are given only for firm matches.

TRBJ2-7	.	TRBV19	TGTGCCAGTAGTTCGGGGGGCGGATGGGACGAGCAGTACTTC	CASSSGGGWDEQYF
TRBJ2-7	.	TRBV4-3	TGCGCCAGCAGCCAAGACATTCGGACACGAGAGCAGTACTTC	CASSQDIRTREQYF
TRBJ2-6	.	TRBV7-3	TGTGCCAGCAGCTTGAGCTCTGGGGCCAACGTCCTGACTTTC	CASSLSSGANVLTF
TRBJ1-1	.	TRBV16	TGTGCCAGCAGCCAATTAGCAAGTCTGAACACTGAAGCTTTCTTT	CASSQLASLNTEAFF
TRBJ2-7	.	TRBV6-5	TGTGCCAGCAGTTACTCGGGGGGGGCCCGCTACGAGCAGTACTTC	CASSYSGGARYEQYF
TRBJ1-2	.	TRBV5-6	TGTGCCAGCAGCTTGGGACAGACCCTCCCTAACTATGGCTACACCTTC	CASSLGQTLPNYGYTF
TRBJ2-1	.	TRBV7-8	TGTGCCAGCAGCTTAACTGGACAGAGCTCCTACAATGAGCAGTTCTTC	CASSLTGQSSYNEQFF
TRBJ2-1	.	TRBV6-1	TGTGCCAGCAGTAAAGACTTGGCGGGTGAGCAGTTCTTC	CASSKDLAGEQFF
TRBJ2-7	.	TRBV7-6	TGTGCCAGCAGCTTAGAAACACGCTACGAGCAGTACTTC	CASSLETRYEQYF
TRBJ2-5	TRBD2	TRBV5-1	TGCGCCAGCAGCTTGACTAGCGGGGGTGGAGAGACCCAGTACTTC	CASSLTSGGGETQYF
TRBJ2-7	.	TRBV4-3	TGCGCCAGCAGCCAAGAACGTAGCGGAGCCTACGAGCAGTACTTC	CASSQERSGAYEQYF
TRBJ1-2	.	TRBV5-6	TGTGCCAGCACCTTAGGCGCCCGGAGGGTATTTAACTATGGCTACACCTTC	CASTLGARRVFNYGYTF
TRBJ2-7	TRBD1	TRBV19	TGTGCCAGTAGGAACTCCGGGACAGGGGTATACGAGCAGTACTTC	CASRNSGTGVYEQYF
TRBJ2-5	TRBD2	TRBV9	TGTGCCAGCAGCGTGTCGACTAGCGGGTCGGAGACCCAGTACTTC	CASSVSTSGSETQYF
TRBJ2-7	.	TRBV6-1	TGTGCCAGCAGCCTAGGGGGAAGCTCCTACGAGCAGTACTTC	CASSLGGSSYEQYF
TRBJ2-1	TRBD2	TRBV7-9	TGTGCCAGCAGCTTAGCAGTGGGAGGGCCCAGGTATGAGCAGTTCTTC	CASSLAVGGPRYEQFF
TRBJ1-2	.	TRBV6-5	TGTGCCAGCAGTCGAAGGGGAGGGAGCAACGGCTACACCTTC	CASSRRGGSNGYTF
TRBJ2-7	.	TRBV11-2	TGTGCCAGCAGCTTAGATCAACGCAGGGTTAGCTCCTACGAGCAGTACTTC	CASSLDQRRVSSYEQYF
TRBJ1-1	.	TRBV27	TGTGCCAGCAGTTTAACAGGGAACACTGAAGCTTTCTTT	CASSLTGNTEAFF
TRBJ2-7	.	TRBV18	TGTGCCAGCTCACCTCTATCTTCCTACGAGCAGTACTTC	CASSPLSSYEQYF
TRBJ1-2	TRBD1	TRBV7-8	TGTGCCAGCAGCTTAGGACAGGGGGCTGATGGCTACACCTTC	CASSLGQGADGYTF
TRBJ2-7	.	TRBV30	TGTGCCTGGAGGGGCGACAGTTCCTACGAGCAGTACTTC	CAWRGDSSYEQYF
TRBJ1-1	TRBD1	TRBV28	TGTGCCAGCAGTTTATTACAGGGGGCGATCACTGAAGCTTTCTTT	CASSLLQGAITEAFF
TRBJ1-5	.	TRBV7-8	TGTGCCAGCAGCCCAGATAAACAGGGTAACCAGCATTTT	CASSPDKQGNQHF
TRBJ1-5	.	TRBV30	TGTGCCTGGAGGGGGGGTAGACCCAATCAGCCCCAGCATTTT	CAWRGGRPNQPQHF
TRBJ2-7	.	TRBV27	TGTGCCAGCAGTTTTGTCGGGGACTCCTACGAGCAGTACTTC	CASSFVGDSYEQYF
TRBJ2-7	.	TRBV5-1	TGCGCCAGCAGCTTGATGGGGCTCTCCTACGAGCAGTACTTC	CASSLMGLSYEQYF
TRBJ2-6	.	TRBV6-5	TGTGCCAGCAGTCAGGGTGCCTCTGGGGCCAACGTCCTGACTTTC	CASSQGASGANVLTF
TRBJ1-5	.	TRBV25-1	TGTGCCAGCAGCGCAGGCAATCAGCCCCAGCATTTT	CASSAGNQPQHF
TRBJ1-5	TRBD1	TRBV5-1	TGCGCCAGCAGCCCGGGCGGGACAGGGAATCAGCCCCAGCATTTT	CASSPGGTGNQPQHF
TRBJ2-7	.	TRBV19	TGTGCCAGTACTTCGACGGGAGATACGAAAGGGCAGTACTTC	CASTSTGDTKGQYF
TRBJ2-6	.	TRBV19	TGTGCCAGTAGTATCCGTAACTCTGGGGCCAACGTCCTGACTTTC	CASSIRNSGANVLTF
TRBJ2-2	.	TRBV11-1	TGTGCCAGCAGCCTCCAATTCGGCGGGGAGCTGTTTTTT	CASSLQFGGELFF
TRBJ1-1	TRBD1	TRBV27	TGTGCCAGCAGTTTAGCACAGGGGATACGAGCTTTCTTT	CASSLAQGIRAFF
TRBJ2-7	TRBD2	TRBV6-6	TGTGCCAGCAGAGTCGGGGGGGCTCTGCCCGAGCAGTACTTC	CASRVGGALPEQYF
TRBJ2-5	.	TRBV6-5	TGTGCCAGCAGTCTAGGAGAGACCCAGTACTTC	CASSLGETQYF
TRBJ2-5	TRBD1	TRBV5-4	TGTGCCAGCAGCTTAGATGGGGACAGACCAAAAGAGACCCAGTACTTC	CASSLDGDRPKETQYF
TRBJ2-7	TRBD2	TRBV19	TGTGCCAGTAGTATTGCGGGAGGGCCCTACGAGCAGTACTTC	CASSIAGGPYEQYF
TRBJ1-2	.	TRBV11-2	TGTGCCAGCAGCCCAGGGGATGGCTACACCTTC	CASSPGDGYTF
TRBJ2-2	.	TRBV5-1	TGCGCCAGCAGCTTGGATCGGGGAGGCGGGGAGCTGTTTTTT	CASSLDRGGGELFF
TRBJ1-4	TRBD1	TRBV27	TGTGCCAGCAGTTCAAGACAGGGGTTGAATGAAAAACTGTTTTTT	CASSSRQGLNEKLFF
TRBJ2-7	.	TRBV29-1	TGCAGCGTTGAAGTAGCGGACCGACAGTACTTC	CSVEVADRQYF
TRBJ2-1	TRBD2	TRBV7-9	TGTGCCACACCGGGGACTAGCGGGGGTTACAATGAGCAGTTCTTC	CATPGTSGGYNEQFF